This passage covers 13 T cell receptor beta chains from one sample sequenced in a study of cytotoxic CD8 clonotypes in ibrutinib-treated CLL. The assay was immunoSEQ multiplex PCR, and TCRdb's table has in-frame clones only and misses some. The sample lists approximately 130,000 clones, about 85% seen once, with 3.3% in the top ten. The material was PBMCs, obtained after 24 months of ibrutinib treatment. The receptors stem from a human donor with chronic lymphocytic leukemia.

The rearrangement uses TRBV10-2 and TRBJ2-5, with unresolved D. This CDR3 is built from 13 residues. Germline V gene lookup returns CDR1 WSHSY and CDR2 SAAADI. Trimming shortened V by 6 bases and J by 5 bases, and 13 bases separated the two germline ends. The CDR3: CASSTTELETQYF. CDR3 sequence (DNA): TGCGCCAGCAGCACCACAGAGTTGGAGACCCAGTACTTC.

This sequence joins TRBV7-8 and TRBJ2-3; D is undetermined. The CDR3 sequence is 13 residues long. V lost 1 base to trimming and J lost 4 bases, with 6 bases between them. Germline CDR1 SGHVS, CDR2 FQNEAQ. This chain's CDR3 is CASSLGLSDTQYF. The CDR3 region has the DNA TGTGCCAGCAGCTTAGGTCTATCAGATACGCAGTATTTT.

The rearrangement uses TRBV7-3 and TRBJ2-3; 9 bases match TRBD1. CDR3 length: 15 residues. V lost 5 bases, J lost 2 bases, and 5 bases stayed unmatched. CDR1 is SGHTA and CDR2 is FQGTGA in the germline V gene. The CDR3 region is CASSRDRGATDTQYF. DNA for the CDR3: TGTGCCAGCAGCAGAGACAGGGGGGCCACAGATACGCAGTATTTT.

CDR3 in DNA: TGTGCCAGCAGCTTGAGACCGGATGAGCAGTTCTTC. Protein: CASSLRPDEQFF. The V gene is TRBV5-6, the J gene TRBJ2-1; D is ambiguous. The CDR3 is 12 residues long. Per germline, CDR1 SGHDT and CDR2 YYEEEE. Trimming cost V 1 base and J 8 bases, with 7 bases left between them. Looking up the rest from reference TRBV5-6 and TRBJ2-1 gives the full variable domain: DAGVTQSPTHLIKTRGQQVTLRCSPKSGHDTVSWYQQALGQGPQFIFQYYEEEERQRGNFPDRFSGHQFPNYSSELNVNALLLGDSALYLCASSLRPDEQFFGPGTRLTVL.

This clone showed up just once. This chain connects TRBV9 to TRBJ1-1; 9 bases fit TRBD1. The junction had 5 bases not matched to a gene; V was cut back by 0 bases and J by 2 bases. Germline lookup yields CDR1 SGDLS and CDR2 YYNGEE. The CDR3 sequence is 16 residues long. As DNA, the CDR3 is TGTGCCAGCAGCGTAGACCCGACAGGGGGAAACACTGAAGCTTTCTTT. Its protein is CASSVDPTGGNTEAFF.

V usage is TRBV6-5 and J usage is TRBJ2-7, with 8 nucleotides matching TRBD1. V dropped 5 bases and J dropped 0; count of bases not matched to a gene: 6. The CDR3 is 15 residues long. Germline CDR1 is MNHEY and CDR2 is SVGAGI. The DNA for the CDR3 is TGTGCCAGCAGTAGCCGGGACAGGAACTCCTACGAGCAGTACTTC. Translation: CASSSRDRNSYEQYF.

The chain carries TRBV27 and TRBJ2-5; 8 positions agree with TRBD2. J gave up 3 bases and V 4 bases, and 4 bases lay outside the gene matches. CDR1 and CDR2 from the germline V gene are MNHEY and SMNVEV (reference sequence). The CDR3 runs to 14 residues. CDR3 bases: TGTGCCAGCAGTTCACTAGCGGAAAAAGAGACCCAGTACTTC. It is translated as CASSSLAEKETQYF.

The chain employs TRBV7-2 and TRBJ2-2, with 8 bases matching TRBD1. The germline gives CDR1 SGHTA, CDR2 FQGNSA. The V segment lost 0 bases and the J segment 2 bases; nucleotides outside the gene matches: 2. This CDR3 comprises 16 residues. The CDR3 is CASSLAGQANTGELFF. For the CDR3, the DNA is TGTGCCAGCAGCTTAGCGGGACAGGCCAACACCGGGGAGCTGTTTTTT.

The V gene is TRBV30, the J gene TRBJ2-7; 10 bases are a match to TRBD1. Trimming cost V 3 bases and J 7 bases; bases outside gene matches: 6. Germline values: CDR1 GTSNPN, CDR2 SVGIG (reference sequence). The CDR3 is made up of 13 amino acids. Here the CDR3 DNA reads TGTGCCTGGAGCCCGAAGGGACAGGGGGAGCAGTACTTC. This encodes CAWSPKGQGEQYF. Filled out from reference TRBV30 and TRBJ2-7, the complete variable domain reads SQTIHQWPATLVQPVGSPLSLECTVEGTSNPNLYWYRQAAGRGLQLLFYSVGIGQISSEVPQNLSASRPQDRQFILSSKKLLLSDSGFYLCAWSPKGQGEQYFGPGTRLTVT.

The chain couples TRBV25-1 to TRBJ2-5, with 11 bases fitting TRBD2. Per germline, CDR1 MGHDK and CDR2 SYGVNS. This CDR3 has 17 residues. With 1 base clipped from V and 1 base from J, the junction kept 5 bases outside the gene matches. As DNA, the CDR3 is TGTGCCAGCAGTGAATCCCCTAGCGGGGGGATCCAAGAGACCCAGTACTTC. Its protein is CASSESPSGGIQETQYF.

This clone has more than one count but fewer than ten. The V gene is TRBV10-3, the J gene TRBJ2-1; D call uncertain. The CDR3 length is 13 residues. Germline CDR1 reads ENHRY; CDR2 reads SYGVKD. Deletions cut 9 bases from V and 6 bases from J, with 15 bases between. CDR3 in amino acids: CAILDRVCNEQFF. In DNA form, the CDR3 reads TGTGCCATTTTAGATCGGGTTTGCAATGAGCAGTTCTTC.

This chain links TRBV5-4 with TRBJ2-5, with TRBD1 identical over 11 bases. Unmatched junction bases numbered 4, after V lost 3 bases and J lost 3 bases. The CDR3 spans 15 residues. Germline V gene lookup returns CDR1 SGHNT and CDR2 YYREEE (reference sequence). The chain's CDR3 is CASSSPGQGEETQYF. The CDR3 DNA reads TGTGCCAGCAGCTCGCCGGGACAGGGGGAAGAGACCCAGTACTTC.

The V gene is TRBV4-2, the J gene TRBJ2-5, with TRBD2 matching over 8 bases. V was pared by 1 base and J by 3 bases, with 10 bases of the junction left unmatched. Germline values: CDR1 LGHNA, CDR2 YNFKEQ. The CDR3 consists of 17 residues. The CDR3, as DNA: TGTGCCAGCAGCCAAGCGTCGCAAGCGGGGGTTGAAGAGACCCAGTACTTC. Translation gives CASSQASQAGVEETQYF.